These 5 T cell receptor beta chains originate from one sample sequenced in a study of T cell changes during pregnancy in multiple sclerosis. Produced via immunoSEQ multiplex PCR; TCRdb's table is partial and in-frame only. The table has some 18,000 clones, about nine tenths seen once. This sample comprised CD8+ T cells from peripheral blood mononuclear cells, obtained in the third trimester of pregnancy. The receptors were sampled from a female donor in good health, enrolled as a control in a pregnancy study.

This chain uses TRBV4-2 with TRBJ2-7, with 10 bases matching TRBD2. This CDR3 region has 15 residues. The junction had 3 bases not matched to a gene; V was cut back by 3 bases and J by 1 base. Germline V gene lookup returns CDR1 LGHNA and CDR2 YNFKEQ. The CDR3 protein is CASSQGTSASYEQYF. The CDR3 region has the DNA TGTGCCAGCAGCCAGGGGACTAGCGCTTCCTACGAGCAGTACTTC.

The sample holds one count of this clone. This sequence joins TRBV5-1 and TRBJ2-7; 10 bases are a match to TRBD1. Germline-derived CDR1 and CDR2 are SGHRS and YFSETQ. The CDR3 runs 15 residues. Trimming took 4 bases from V and 1 from J; bases not matched to a gene: 5. In DNA form, the CDR3 reads TGCGCCAGCAGCCCTGGACAGGGGGTATCCTACGAGCAGTACTTC. Its protein is CASSPGQGVSYEQYF. Together with reference TRBV5-1 and TRBJ2-7, the CDR3 gives the full variable domain: KAGVTQTPRYLIKTRGQQVTLSCSPISGHRSVSWYQQTPGQGLQFLFEYFSETQRNKGNFPGRFSGRQFSNSRSEMNVSTLELGDSALYLCASSPGQGVSYEQYFGPGTRLTVT.

This CDR3 is CASMTGEGQPQHF. The CDR3 DNA is TGTGCCAGCATGACAGGGGAGGGTCAGCCCCAGCATTTT. This chain connects TRBV6-5 to TRBJ1-5, with 8 bases that match TRBD1. The CDR3 loop spans 13 amino acids. From germline, CDR1 is MNHEY and CDR2 SVGAGI. Unmatched junction bases numbered 5, after V lost 7 bases and J lost 6 bases.

This chain joins TRBV4-3 and TRBJ2-1, with a weak D call TRBD2 (6 bases). V gave up 4 bases and J gave up 4 bases, with 17 bases separating them. This CDR3 has 16 amino acids. Germline assignment: CDR1 LGHNA and CDR2 YSLEER. CDR3 bases: TGCGCCAGCAGCCTCGGTGGGGTAGCGGCGTACAATGAGCAGTTCTTC. Translating it yields CASSLGGVAAYNEQFF.

V usage is TRBV20-1 and J usage is TRBJ1-6; unclear D gene. Germline CDR1 reads DFQATT; CDR2 reads SNEGSKA (reference sequence). The CDR3 has 11 residues. Trimming took off 1 base at V and 11 bases at J, with 6 bases between the two ends. In DNA form, the CDR3 reads TGCAGTGCTAGAGCCGGGACACCCCTCCACTTT. Protein sequence: CSARAGTPLHF.